The 2 T cell receptor beta chains reported below all come from one sample, sequenced in a study of cytomegalovirus exposure and HLA in healthy donors. The PCR ran on 60 Vbeta and 13 Jbeta primers. Using immunoSEQ multiplex PCR, the repertoire was profiled, and TCRdb retains in-frame clones only, with some absent. The table records about 190,000 clones, around 84% of them present only once. The sample was PBMCs. Receptors originate from a woman in her forties or fifties in good health and CMV-seropositive.

The gene calls are TRBV5-1 and TRBJ2-1; 8 bases match TRBD1. This CDR3 is built from 15 residues. Germline CDR1 SGHRS, CDR2 YFSETQ. V gave up 4 bases and J gave up 2 bases; unmatched junction bases: 5. The CDR3 is CASSPGTGTYNEQFF. CDR3 in DNA: TGCGCCAGCAGCCCGGGGACAGGTACCTACAATGAGCAGTTCTTC.

Comments on this clone: Compared with germline, one end of the junction differs, possibly owing to a read error. The J gene is TRBJ2-3, the V gene TRBV5-8; no definite D call. Germline V gene lookup returns CDR1 SGHTS and CDR2 YDEGEE. CDR3 length equals 11 residues. CDR3 sequence: CASSFVTQTDF. The CDR3, as DNA: TGTGCCAGCAGCTTTGTCACCCAAACAGATTTT. The whole variable domain, filled in from reference TRBV5-8 and TRBJ2-3, reads EAGVTQSPTHLIKTRGQQATLRCSPISGHTSVYWYQQALGLGLQFLLWYDEGEERNRGNFPPRFSGRQFPNYSSELNVNALELEDSALYLCASSFVTQTDFGPGTRLTVL.